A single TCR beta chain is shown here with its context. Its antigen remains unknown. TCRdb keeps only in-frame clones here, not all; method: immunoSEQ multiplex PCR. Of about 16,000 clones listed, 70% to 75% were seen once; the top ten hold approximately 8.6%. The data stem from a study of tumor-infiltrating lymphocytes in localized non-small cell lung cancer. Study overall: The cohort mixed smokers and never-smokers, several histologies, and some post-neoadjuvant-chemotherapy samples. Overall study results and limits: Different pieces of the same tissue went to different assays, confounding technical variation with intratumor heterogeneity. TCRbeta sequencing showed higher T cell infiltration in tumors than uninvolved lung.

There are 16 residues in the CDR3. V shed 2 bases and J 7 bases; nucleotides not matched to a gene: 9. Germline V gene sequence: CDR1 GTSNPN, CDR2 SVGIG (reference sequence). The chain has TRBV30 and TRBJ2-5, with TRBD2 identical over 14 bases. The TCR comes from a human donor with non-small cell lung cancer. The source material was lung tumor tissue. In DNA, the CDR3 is TGTGCCTGGAGTCCCCCGGGACTAGCGGGGGTGGGGACCCAGTACTTC. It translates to CAWSPPGLAGVGTQYF.